This T cell receptor beta chain was retrieved from a study of identical twins. This clonotype was counted between two and nine times. The antigen is not known. Study-wide results and limits: One should note that invariant MAIT and iNKT cells could partly confound zero-insertion analyses. Insertions were fewer in abundant cord blood beta clonotypes, whereas memory repertoires showed none of this pattern.

Trimming cost V 1 base and J 1 base; bases outside gene matches: 12. Germline assignment: CDR1 DFQATT and CDR2 SNEGSKA (reference sequence). CDR3 length: 18 residues. TCRdb analysed the 5' RACE reads with MiXCR anew, one entry per CDR3 protein. The sample comprises about 240,000 distinct CDR3 sequences, 12% of which are singletons, and under 4.5% rests with the top ten. These data were also filed under a second study, of yellow fever vaccine responses in identical twins.

The receptor was isolated from a young woman in good health. J is TRBJ2-1 and V is TRBV20-1; the match to TRBD2 covers 8 bases. The sample taken for sequencing was memory (CD45RO+) T cells sorted from blood. CDR3 in amino acids: CSARGSLSGKASYNEQFF. The CDR3 nucleotides read TGCAGTGCTAGAGGGTCCCTTAGCGGGAAGGCGTCCTACAATGAGCAGTTCTTC.